The rows below give T cell receptor beta chains drawn from one sample of a study of response to subunit inactivated influenza vaccine. TCRdb processed the RT-PCR reads anew with MiXCR; each CDR3 protein has one entry. Of 860,000 or so distinct CDR3 sequences in the sample, about 20% were seen once. Sequenced material: PBMCs from blood, taken 5 days after vaccination. The receptors stem from a man between 45 and 60 years old who received an inactivated influenza vaccine. Both conserved end residues are part of each CDR3. The order of the fields is J gene, clone size, D gene, V gene, CDR3 protein, CDR3 DNA. A D gene is named only where the DNA matches it firmly. Clone size is given for some rows only: seen once, a few or many times, or a class if the clone is expanded.

TRBJ2-3	.	TRBD1	TRBV4-1	CASSRAGQGRADTQYF	TGCGCCAGCAGCCGGGCCGGACAGGGTAGGGCAGATACGCAGTATTTT
TRBJ1-1	few	.	TRBV6-6	CASRLRESPEAFF	TGTGCCAGCAGACTCAGGGAATCCCCTGAAGCTTTCTTT
TRBJ2-5	few	.	TRBV9	CASSVAGTVQETQYF	TGTGCCAGCAGCGTAGCGGGCACAGTCCAAGAGACCCAGTACTTC
TRBJ2-7	once	.	TRBV7-8	CASSPTGKSFTYEQYF	TGTGCCAGCAGCCCAACGGGAAAGAGTTTCACCTACGAGCAGTACTTC
TRBJ1-5	.	TRBD1	TRBV5-5	CASSYRGTGANQPQHF	TGTGCCAGCAGCTACAGGGGGACAGGGGCGAATCAGCCCCAGCATTTT
TRBJ2-7	.	.	TRBV19	CASSISSAYEQYF	TGTGCCAGTAGTATCTCTAGCGCCTACGAGCAGTACTTC
TRBJ2-5	few	.	TRBV7-9	CASSPRASRETQYF	TGTGCCAGCAGCCCACGGGCTTCCCGGGAGACCCAGTACTTC
TRBJ2-3	few	TRBD2	TRBV20-1	CSGAGTKSTDTQYF	TGCAGTGGGGCGGGGACTAAAAGCACAGATACGCAGTATTTT
TRBJ2-5	few	.	TRBV7-8	CASSLGAGKQETQYF	TGTGCCAGCAGCTTAGGGGCAGGGAAACAAGAGACCCAGTACTTC
TRBJ2-5	once	.	TRBV7-8	CASSTGLLVGQYF	TGTGCCAGCAGCACCGGACTCTTGGTAGGCCAGTACTTC
TRBJ1-2	.	.	TRBV4-1	CASSQGETTPYGYTF	TGCGCCAGCAGCCAAGGCGAGACGACACCGTATGGCTACACCTTC
TRBJ2-7	.	TRBD2	TRBV7-2	CASSLTTSGGVEQYF	TGTGCCAGCAGCTTAACCACTAGCGGGGGGGTGGAGCAGTACTTC
TRBJ2-1	.	.	TRBV19	CASRQESSYNEQFF	TGTGCCAGCCGACAGGAGAGCTCCTACAATGAGCAGTTCTTC
TRBJ2-1	once	.	TRBV20-1	CSASGSINNEQFF	TGCAGTGCTAGCGGGAGCATCAACAATGAGCAGTTCTTC
TRBJ2-3	few	.	TRBV20-1	CSARYGNTDTQYF	TGCAGTGCTAGATATGGGAACACAGATACGCAGTATTTT
TRBJ1-1	few	.	TRBV20-1	CSARDLLRVNTEAFF	TGCAGTGCTAGAGATCTACTCCGCGTGAACACTGAAGCTTTCTTT
TRBJ2-7	.	.	TRBV12-3/TRBV12-4	CASSSRTINDEQYF	TGTGCCAGCAGTAGCCGGACAATAAACGACGAGCAGTACTTC
TRBJ2-5	.	.	TRBV25-1	CASGREHGETQYF	TGTGCCAGCGGACGGGAACACGGGGAGACCCAGTACTTC